The clone carrying this TCR beta chain was detected once. Its antigen is still unknown. The entry originates in a study of lymphopenia after photon versus proton radiotherapy. Assay: immunoSEQ multiplex PCR; the TCRdb copy retains only in-frame clones and omits some. The repertoire holds roughly 64,000 clones, with roughly nine tenths as singletons. Germline CDR1 reads LNHNV; CDR2 reads YYDKDF (reference sequence). V was pared by 3 bases and J by 5 bases, with 6 bases between. The CDR3 contains 12 residues. Points from the study as a whole: In patients who died, overall survival fell as post-nadir TCR diversity dropped more. Only patients who died were analyzed for survival; proton advantage is unproven. Post-nadir diversity loss with photons came from oligoclonal expansion, particularly CD8+ Temra cells. Relative stability marked proton patients; photon patients lost diversity and naive cells.

The chain couples TRBV15 to TRBJ2-3; D unclear. The receptor's source is a man older than 75 with esophageal cancer. The sequencing here drew on peripheral blood, taken from a patient treated with proton-based radiotherapy. CDR3 nucleotide sequence: TGTGCCACCAGCAGTTCCAAAGATACGCAGTATTTT. This codes for CATSSSKDTQYF.